This is a list of T cell receptor beta chains from one sample in a study of cytomegalovirus exposure and HLA in healthy donors. Generated by immunoSEQ multiplex PCR, the TCRdb table keeps only in-frame clones and is missing some. In the table there are 85,000 to 130,000 clones, about 79% of which are singletons. Sequencing input: PBMCs. These receptors came from a female donor in good health and CMV-seropositive. Both conserved end residues are part of each CDR3. Fields, in order: CDR3 protein, CDR3 DNA, clone size, J gene, V gene, D gene. A D gene is named only where the DNA matches it firmly. The listing skips clone size in some rows; elsewhere it reads once, few, many or a size class.

CDR3aa: CSVEGADLYNEQFF; CDR3nt: TGCAGCGTTGAAGGGGCTGACCTCTACAATGAGCAGTTCTTC; abundance: many; j_gene: TRBJ2-1; v_gene: TRBV29-1; d_gene: -
CDR3aa: CASSSLAGGPVAEQFF; CDR3nt: TGCGCCAGCAGCTCCCTAGCGGGGGGGCCGGTGGCCGAGCAGTTCTTC; abundance: few; j_gene: TRBJ2-1; v_gene: TRBV5-1; d_gene: TRBD2
CDR3aa: CASSLTGGGNQAFF; CDR3nt: TGTGCCAGCAGCCTCACAGGGGGCGGCAATCAAGCTTTCTTT; abundance: few; j_gene: TRBJ1-1; v_gene: TRBV5-6; d_gene: TRBD1
CDR3aa: CASSQGGGGGTEKLFF; CDR3nt: TGTGCCAGCAGCCAAGGGGGCGGAGGGGGCACTGAAAAACTGTTTTTT; abundance: -; j_gene: TRBJ1-4; v_gene: TRBV4-2; d_gene: TRBD1
CDR3aa: CASSQEQGAPNEQFF; CDR3nt: TGCGCCAGCAGCCAAGAGCAGGGGGCGCCCAATGAGCAGTTCTTC; abundance: -; j_gene: TRBJ2-1; v_gene: TRBV4-1; d_gene: TRBD1
CDR3aa: CASSAPGLAGVGSEQFF; CDR3nt: TGTGCCAGCAGCGCCCCCGGTCTAGCGGGAGTGGGGAGTGAGCAGTTCTTC; abundance: -; j_gene: TRBJ2-1; v_gene: TRBV9; d_gene: TRBD2
CDR3aa: CASSTGTGTYEQYF; CDR3nt: TGTGCCAGCAGCACCGGGACAGGGACCTACGAGCAGTACTTC; abundance: -; j_gene: TRBJ2-7; v_gene: TRBV7-2; d_gene: TRBD1
CDR3aa: CASSSDRAPRYEQYF; CDR3nt: TGTGCCAGCAGCTCCGACAGGGCCCCCAGGTACGAGCAGTACTTC; abundance: -; j_gene: TRBJ2-7; v_gene: TRBV5-6; d_gene: TRBD1
CDR3aa: CASKPSGKNTGELFF; CDR3nt: TGTGCCAGCAAGCCTAGCGGGAAGAACACCGGGGAGCTGTTTTTT; abundance: once; j_gene: TRBJ2-2; v_gene: TRBV6-6; d_gene: TRBD2
CDR3aa: CASSFYGDRNEQYF; CDR3nt: TGTGCCAGCAGTTTCTACGGAGACAGAAACGAGCAGTACTTC; abundance: -; j_gene: TRBJ2-7; v_gene: TRBV27; d_gene: -
CDR3aa: CASSNTDTQYF; CDR3nt: TGTGCCAGCAGCAATACTGATACGCAGTATTTT; abundance: -; j_gene: TRBJ2-3; v_gene: TRBV21-1; d_gene: -
CDR3aa: CASSPDRSGGLASEQYF; CDR3nt: TGTGCCAGCAGCCCCGACAGATCGGGAGGGTTGGCTAGCGAGCAGTACTTC; abundance: -; j_gene: TRBJ2-7; v_gene: TRBV7-8; d_gene: TRBD2
CDR3aa: CASSSGTGWADTQYF; CDR3nt: TGTGCCAGCAGCTCAGGGACAGGGTGGGCAGATACGCAGTATTTT; abundance: medium-sized; j_gene: TRBJ2-3; v_gene: TRBV5-6; d_gene: TRBD1
CDR3aa: CAWSVGRGGQPQHF; CDR3nt: TGTGCCTGGAGTGTCGGTCGCGGAGGGCAGCCCCAGCATTTT; abundance: -; j_gene: TRBJ1-5; v_gene: TRBV30; d_gene: -
CDR3aa: CASSLGGRGAIRDGELFF; CDR3nt: TGTGCCAGCAGCCTAGGGGGCAGGGGCGCAATACGGGACGGGGAGCTGTTTTTT; abundance: -; j_gene: TRBJ2-2; v_gene: TRBV2; d_gene: TRBD1
CDR3aa: CASSQGLSGGAADTQYF; CDR3nt: TGCGCCAGCAGCCAGGGCCTTAGCGGGGGGGCCGCAGATACGCAGTATTTT; abundance: -; j_gene: TRBJ2-3; v_gene: TRBV4-3; d_gene: TRBD2
CDR3aa: CAWSVLSVRADTQYF; CDR3nt: TGTGCCTGGAGTGTCCTGAGTGTCCGGGCAGATACGCAGTATTTT; abundance: -; j_gene: TRBJ2-3; v_gene: TRBV30; d_gene: -
CDR3aa: CASSFRQGLNTEAFF; CDR3nt: TGTGCCAGCAGCTTTCGGCAGGGTCTTAACACTGAAGCTTTCTTT; abundance: -; j_gene: TRBJ1-1; v_gene: TRBV5-8; d_gene: -
CDR3aa: CASSDTSGGAYEQYF; CDR3nt: TGTGCCAGCAGCGATACTAGCGGGGGGGCCTACGAGCAGTACTTC; abundance: few; j_gene: TRBJ2-7; v_gene: TRBV6-5; d_gene: TRBD2
CDR3aa: CASSLGDRSHQPQHF; CDR3nt: TGTGCCAGCAGCTTAGGGGACAGGAGCCATCAGCCCCAGCATTTT; abundance: -; j_gene: TRBJ1-5; v_gene: TRBV11-2; d_gene: TRBD1
CDR3aa: CSVTTGPSNTGELFF; CDR3nt: TGCAGCGTTACGACAGGGCCCTCGAACACCGGGGAGCTGTTTTTT; abundance: -; j_gene: TRBJ2-2; v_gene: TRBV29-1; d_gene: TRBD1
CDR3aa: CSFRDRGGGTGELFF; CDR3nt: TGCAGCTTTAGAGACAGGGGAGGGGGTACCGGGGAGCTGTTTTTT; abundance: -; j_gene: TRBJ2-2; v_gene: TRBV29-1; d_gene: -
CDR3aa: CASSAGQGSTDTQYF; CDR3nt: TGTGCCAGCAGTGCGGGACAGGGGAGCACAGATACGCAGTATTTT; abundance: -; j_gene: TRBJ2-3; v_gene: TRBV6-6; d_gene: TRBD1
CDR3aa: CASSFQGLKEKLFF; CDR3nt: TGTGCCAGCAGCTTCCAGGGACTGAAGGAAAAACTGTTTTTT; abundance: -; j_gene: TRBJ1-4; v_gene: TRBV11-2; d_gene: -
CDR3aa: CASSQEAGSTDTQYF; CDR3nt: TGTGCCAGCAGCCAAGAGGCAGGGTCCACAGATACGCAGTATTTT; abundance: few; j_gene: TRBJ2-3; v_gene: TRBV4-2; d_gene: -
CDR3aa: CASRRRQGLIETQYF; CDR3nt: TGTGCCAGCAGGCGCCGACAGGGTCTAATTGAGACCCAGTACTTC; abundance: -; j_gene: TRBJ2-5; v_gene: TRBV5-8; d_gene: TRBD1
CDR3aa: CASSIQVNTGELFF; CDR3nt: TGTGCCAGCAGCATACAGGTGAACACCGGGGAGCTGTTTTTT; abundance: -; j_gene: TRBJ2-2; v_gene: TRBV7-9; d_gene: -
CDR3aa: CASSPYATSGNTDTQYF; CDR3nt: TGTGCCAGCAGCCCCTACGCCACTAGCGGGAACACAGATACGCAGTATTTT; abundance: -; j_gene: TRBJ2-3; v_gene: TRBV7-2; d_gene: TRBD2
CDR3aa: CAWSVSGSSYNSPLHF; CDR3nt: TGTGCCTGGAGTGTTTCGGGGAGCTCCTATAATTCACCCCTCCACTTT; abundance: -; j_gene: TRBJ1-6; v_gene: TRBV30; d_gene: -
CDR3aa: CASSEPGTGSPNEQFF; CDR3nt: TGTGCCAGCAGTGAGCCGGGGACAGGGAGTCCCAATGAGCAGTTCTTC; abundance: once; j_gene: TRBJ2-1; v_gene: TRBV6-1; d_gene: TRBD1
CDR3aa: CAWSGLWTSFYNEQFF; CDR3nt: TGTGCCTGGAGTGGTTTGTGGACTAGCTTTTACAATGAGCAGTTCTTC; abundance: -; j_gene: TRBJ2-1; v_gene: TRBV30; d_gene: TRBD2
CDR3aa: CAWSVRGGPNQPQHF; CDR3nt: TGTGCCTGGAGTGTTCGGGGGGGTCCCAATCAGCCCCAGCATTTT; abundance: -; j_gene: TRBJ1-5; v_gene: TRBV30; d_gene: -
CDR3aa: CASSSTGLFGYTF; CDR3nt: TGTGCCAGCAGTTCGACGGGACTTTTTGGCTACACCTTC; abundance: -; j_gene: TRBJ1-2; v_gene: TRBV27; d_gene: -
CDR3aa: CASSRGQGIQPQHF; CDR3nt: TGTGCCAGCAGCAGAGGACAGGGGATCCAGCCCCAGCATTTT; abundance: -; j_gene: TRBJ1-5; v_gene: TRBV7-9; d_gene: TRBD1
CDR3aa: CASSLPQETQYF; CDR3nt: TGCGCCAGCAGCCTCCCTCAAGAGACCCAGTACTTC; abundance: -; j_gene: TRBJ2-5; v_gene: TRBV5-1; d_gene: -
CDR3aa: CASSFLLAARDEQYF; CDR3nt: TGTGCCAGCAGCTTCTTGCTGGCGGCCCGGGACGAGCAGTACTTC; abundance: -; j_gene: TRBJ2-7; v_gene: TRBV7-2; d_gene: -
CDR3aa: CASSTRLAGDTQYF; CDR3nt: TGTGCCAGCAGTACCCGACTAGCGGGAGATACGCAGTATTTT; abundance: -; j_gene: TRBJ2-3; v_gene: TRBV27; d_gene: TRBD2
CDR3aa: CASSQEGVSSGYTF; CDR3nt: TGTGCCAGCAGCCAAGAAGGAGTGTCCAGCGGCTACACCTTC; abundance: -; j_gene: TRBJ1-2; v_gene: TRBV4-2; d_gene: -
CDR3aa: CASSSSKGTSGTWREQYF; CDR3nt: TGTGCCAGCAGTTCATCAAAGGGGACTAGCGGGACGTGGCGGGAGCAGTACTTC; abundance: -; j_gene: TRBJ2-7; v_gene: TRBV27; d_gene: TRBD2
CDR3aa: CSVPGLAGYEQYF; CDR3nt: TGCAGCGTCCCTGGGCTAGCGGGCTACGAGCAGTACTTC; abundance: -; j_gene: TRBJ2-7; v_gene: TRBV29-1; d_gene: TRBD2
CDR3aa: CASSQDVPGTGSTEAFF; CDR3nt: TGTGCCAGCAGCCAAGACGTACCCGGCACAGGGAGTACTGAAGCTTTCTTT; abundance: -; j_gene: TRBJ1-1; v_gene: TRBV4-2; d_gene: -
CDR3aa: CASSKTTMNSGRAHNEQFF; CDR3nt: TGTGCCAGCAGTAAGACCACAATGAATAGCGGGAGGGCCCACAATGAGCAGTTCTTC; abundance: -; j_gene: TRBJ2-1; v_gene: TRBV2; d_gene: TRBD2
CDR3aa: CASSPIQETQYF; CDR3nt: TGTGCCAGCTCACCCATCCAAGAGACCCAGTACTTC; abundance: -; j_gene: TRBJ2-5; v_gene: TRBV18; d_gene: -
CDR3aa: CASSVGLAGTDTQYF; CDR3nt: TGTGCCAGCAGCGTAGGGCTAGCGGGCACAGATACGCAGTATTTT; abundance: -; j_gene: TRBJ2-3; v_gene: TRBV9; d_gene: TRBD2
CDR3aa: CASSLGFGTGNTGELFF; CDR3nt: TGCGCCAGCAGCTTGGGATTTGGGACAGGGAACACCGGGGAGCTGTTTTTT; abundance: once; j_gene: TRBJ2-2; v_gene: TRBV5-1; d_gene: TRBD1
CDR3aa: CAWGVLRLVYNEQFF; CDR3nt: TGTGCCTGGGGGGTGCTCAGACTAGTCTACAATGAGCAGTTCTTC; abundance: -; j_gene: TRBJ2-1; v_gene: TRBV30; d_gene: -
CDR3aa: CASRTSADTQYF; CDR3nt: TGTGCCAGCCGGACTAGCGCAGATACGCAGTATTTT; abundance: -; j_gene: TRBJ2-3; v_gene: TRBV6-5; d_gene: TRBD2